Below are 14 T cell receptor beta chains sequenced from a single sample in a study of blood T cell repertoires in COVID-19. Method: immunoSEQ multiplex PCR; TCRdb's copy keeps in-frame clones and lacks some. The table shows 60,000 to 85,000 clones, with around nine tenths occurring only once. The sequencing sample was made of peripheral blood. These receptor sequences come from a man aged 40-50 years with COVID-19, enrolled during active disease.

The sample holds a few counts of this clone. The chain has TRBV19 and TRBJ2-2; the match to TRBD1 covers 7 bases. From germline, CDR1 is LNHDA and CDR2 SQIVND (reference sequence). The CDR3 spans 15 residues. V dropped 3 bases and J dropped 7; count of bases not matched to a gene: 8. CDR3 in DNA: TGTGCCAGTAGTATTATAGGGGGCGCCGGCGGGGAGCTGTTTTTT. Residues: CASSIIGGAGGELFF.

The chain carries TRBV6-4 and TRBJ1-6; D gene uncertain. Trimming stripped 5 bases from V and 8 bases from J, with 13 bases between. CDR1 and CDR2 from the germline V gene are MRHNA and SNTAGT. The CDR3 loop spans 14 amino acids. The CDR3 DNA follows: TGTGCCAGCAGTCCCGGGAGTGACCATTCACCCCTCCACTTT. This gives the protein CASSPGSDHSPLHF.

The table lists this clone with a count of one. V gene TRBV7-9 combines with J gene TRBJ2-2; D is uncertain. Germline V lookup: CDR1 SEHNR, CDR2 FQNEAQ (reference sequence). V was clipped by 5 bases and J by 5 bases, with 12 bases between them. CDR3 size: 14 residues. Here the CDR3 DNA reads TGTGCCAGCAGCCCTTCCTATGATACCGGGGAGCTGTTTTTT. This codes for CASSPSYDTGELFF.

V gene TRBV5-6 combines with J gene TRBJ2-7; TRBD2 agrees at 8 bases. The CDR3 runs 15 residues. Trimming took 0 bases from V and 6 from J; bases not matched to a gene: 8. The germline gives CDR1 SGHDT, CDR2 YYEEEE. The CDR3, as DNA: TGTGCCAGCAGCTTGGGAGTTCGGCGGGAGGCCGAGCAGTACTTC. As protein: CASSLGVRREAEQYF.

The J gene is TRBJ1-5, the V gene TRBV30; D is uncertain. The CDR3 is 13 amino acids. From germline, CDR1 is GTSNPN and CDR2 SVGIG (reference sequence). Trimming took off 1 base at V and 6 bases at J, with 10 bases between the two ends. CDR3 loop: CAWSGGVGQPQHF. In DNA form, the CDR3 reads TGTGCCTGGAGTGGCGGGGTAGGTCAGCCCCAGCATTTT.

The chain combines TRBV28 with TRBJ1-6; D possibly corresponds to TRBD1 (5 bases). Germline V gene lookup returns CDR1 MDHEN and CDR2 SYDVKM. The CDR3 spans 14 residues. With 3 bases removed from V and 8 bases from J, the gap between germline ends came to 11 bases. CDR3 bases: TGTGCCAGCAGTTTTTTTTCGGGGGATTCACCCCTCCACTTT. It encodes CASSFFSGDSPLHF.

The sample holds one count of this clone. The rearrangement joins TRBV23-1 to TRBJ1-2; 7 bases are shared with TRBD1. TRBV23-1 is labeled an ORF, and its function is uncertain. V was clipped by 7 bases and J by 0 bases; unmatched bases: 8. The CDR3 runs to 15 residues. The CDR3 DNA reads TGCGCCAGCACCCACCGAAGGGGGCCTAACTATGGCTACACCTTC. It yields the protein CASTHRRGPNYGYTF.

In DNA, the CDR3 is TGTGCCAGCATAAAATCAGGGGGCCGGACCGGGGAGCTGTTTTTT. It translates to CASIKSGGRTGELFF. V is TRBV6-1 and J is TRBJ2-2; 8 nucleotides agree with TRBD1. J was trimmed by 5 bases and V by 7 bases; bases with no gene match: 9. This CDR3 has 15 amino acids. CDR1 and CDR2 from the germline V gene are MNHNS and SASEGT.

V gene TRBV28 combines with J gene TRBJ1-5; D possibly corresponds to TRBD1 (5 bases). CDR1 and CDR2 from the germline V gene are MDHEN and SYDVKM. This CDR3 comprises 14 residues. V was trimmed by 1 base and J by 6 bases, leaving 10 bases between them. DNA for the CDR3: TGTGCCAGCAGTTTATACAGGACGGTTCAGCCCCAGCATTTT. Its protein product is CASSLYRTVQPQHF.

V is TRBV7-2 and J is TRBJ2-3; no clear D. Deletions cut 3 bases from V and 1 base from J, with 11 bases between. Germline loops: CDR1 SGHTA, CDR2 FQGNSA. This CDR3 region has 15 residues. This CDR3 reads CASSLYTARTDTQYF. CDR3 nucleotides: TGTGCCAGCAGCTTGTACACCGCCCGCACAGATACGCAGTATTTT.

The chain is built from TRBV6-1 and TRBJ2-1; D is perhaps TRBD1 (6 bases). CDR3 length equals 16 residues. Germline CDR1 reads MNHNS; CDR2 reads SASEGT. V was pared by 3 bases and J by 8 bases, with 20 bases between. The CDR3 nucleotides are TGTGCCAGCAGTGAGCGGACAGCCCTTCTTGGCGATGAGCAGTTCTTC. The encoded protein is CASSERTALLGDEQFF.

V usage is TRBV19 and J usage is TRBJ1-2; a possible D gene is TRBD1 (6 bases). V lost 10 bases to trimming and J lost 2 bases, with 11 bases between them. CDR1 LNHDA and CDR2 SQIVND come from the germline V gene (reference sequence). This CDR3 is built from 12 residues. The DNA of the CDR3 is TGTGCCACCCGAGGGGGAAACTATGGCTACACCTTC. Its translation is CATRGGNYGYTF.

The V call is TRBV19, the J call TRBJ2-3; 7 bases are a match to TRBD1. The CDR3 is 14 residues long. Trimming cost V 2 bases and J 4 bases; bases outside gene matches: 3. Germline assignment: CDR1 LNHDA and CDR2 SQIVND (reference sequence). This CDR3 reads CASSITGAADTQYF. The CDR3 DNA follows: TGTGCCAGTAGTATAACAGGGGCGGCAGATACGCAGTATTTT.

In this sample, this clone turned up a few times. In DNA, the CDR3 is TGTGCCAGCAGTTTATTCGGCAGGGGGGACACCGGGGAGCTGTTTTTT. Its protein is CASSLFGRGDTGELFF. The V and J genes are TRBV27 and TRBJ2-2; weak D call: TRBD1 (7 bases). CDR1 and CDR2 from the germline V gene are MNHEY and SMNVEV (reference sequence). The V end lost 1 base, the J end lost 3 bases, and 12 bases lay between the germline ends. This CDR3 comprises 16 residues.